The sequence of this T cell receptor beta chain was determined in a study of memory CD4+ T cells and cytomegalovirus serostatus. At the level of the study: Of the healthy Belgian adults, 8 to 10 were CMV seropositive and 20 to 30 seronegative. Study results and limitations: The CMV-associated TCR signature appears largely within the CD4+ memory repertoire. 67 of 164 known CMV-associated TCRbeta sequences appeared in CD4+ memory.

To note about this clone: Its antigen is as yet unknown.

The sort gate was single viable CD3+CD4+CD8-CD45RO+ cells for memory CD4+ T cells. As handled by the study authors: After removing out-of-frame reads, around 2.2 million distinct TCRbeta sequences remained. The repertoire was sequenced with immunoSEQ multiplex PCR; TCRdb's copy has only in-frame clones and lacks some. V and J calls and clone size are copied from that table; D and trimming were computed from the DNA. The sample yields approximately 50,000 clones, about three quarters seen once. The material sequenced was memory CD4+ T cells from blood. This clonotype was sampled from an adult in good health and CMV-seropositive.

The CDR3 nucleotides are TGCGCCAGCAGTGTTTCGCGGCCCACAGATACGCAGTATTTT. This encodes CASSVSRPTDTQYF. The chain recombines TRBV10-1 with TRBJ2-3; D is ambiguous. The CDR3 has 14 amino acids. CDR1 and CDR2 from the germline V gene are WNHNN and SYGVQD (reference sequence). Trimming removed 4 bases from V and 2 bases from J, with 10 bases in between.